The rows below give T cell receptor beta chains drawn from one sample of a study of T cell repertoires in cytomegalovirus infection. TCRdb itself ran the reads through MiXCR, one entry per CDR3 protein. The sample includes 900,000 to 950,000 distinct CDR3 sequences, about 33% of them seen just once. These receptors' targets are unknown. The sample was cultured CD8+ T cells from PBMCs, taken from culture after CMV antigen stimulation. The receptors here all came from a human donor in good health (CMV status not recorded). Some clones in this sample may be carry-over from other donors' samples. Both conserved end residues are part of each CDR3. A D gene is named only where the DNA matches it firmly. Clone size is given for some rows only: seen once, a few or many times, or a class if the clone is expanded.

CDR3 DNA	CDR3 protein	CDR3 length	J gene	D gene	V gene	clone size
TGTGCCAGCACTTGGGGGGGCAGGGGGAACACTGAAGCTTTCTTT	CASTWGGRGNTEAFF	15	TRBJ1-1	.	TRBV28	few
TGTGCCAGCAGTCCAGGGACAGGCCCCCAAGAGACCCAGTACTTC	CASSPGTGPQETQYF	15	TRBJ2-5	TRBD1	TRBV2	.
TGCAGTGCTAGCACTTCCTTCTCTGGAAACACCATATATTTT	CSASTSFSGNTIYF	14	TRBJ1-3	.	TRBV20-1	once
TGTGCCACCAGCAGAGAGGAGAAGGAGACCCAGTACTTC	CATSREEKETQYF	13	TRBJ2-5	.	TRBV15	.
TGTGCCAGCAGTTTATCGGGAGGTTATGAAGCTTTCTTT	CASSLSGGYEAFF	13	TRBJ1-1	.	TRBV27	.
TGTGCCAGCAGTTACGTCTATCCTAGCGATACGCAGTATTTT	CASSYVYPSDTQYF	14	TRBJ2-3	.	TRBV6-2/TRBV6-3	.
TGTGCCATCAGTGCCGTGGGGGAACTAGGTTCACCCCTCCACTTT	CAISAVGELGSPLHF	15	TRBJ1-6	.	TRBV10-3	.
TGTGCCAGCAGTGAATTTAATCCGGCGGGGCGCTACGAGCAGTACTTC	CASSEFNPAGRYEQYF	16	TRBJ2-7	.	TRBV6-1	many
TGTGCCAGTAGTCGGCGGCCCGGGACTAGCGAAATGAAGCAGTATTTT	CASSRRPGTSEMKQYF	16	TRBJ2-3	TRBD2	TRBV19	.
TGTGCCAGTAGTGTGCCCTTGGGACAGGGCAATCAGCCCCAGCATTTT	CASSVPLGQGNQPQHF	16	TRBJ1-5	TRBD1	TRBV19	.
TGTGCCAGCTCACCATCCCCGGGACAGGGTGACCACGAGCAGTACTTC	CASSPSPGQGDHEQYF	16	TRBJ2-7	TRBD1	TRBV18	few
TGTGCCATCAGTGAGTCGGACTACGAGCAGTACTTC	CAISESDYEQYF	12	TRBJ2-7	.	TRBV10-3	.
TGTGCCAGCAGCTTAACCCTAGGGGGGACGGGTGAGCAGTTCTTC	CASSLTLGGTGEQFF	15	TRBJ2-1	.	TRBV7-2	.
TGTGCCAGCAGGCAAGGACAGGGTAGCTCGGAGCAGTTCTTC	CASRQGQGSSEQFF	14	TRBJ2-1	TRBD1	TRBV7-8	many
TGTGCCAGCAGCTTAGACGGGACACCCTACAATGAGCAGTTCTTC	CASSLDGTPYNEQFF	15	TRBJ2-1	.	TRBV11-2	.
TGCAGTGCTAGAGATCTGGGGGCAGGGAATGAGCAGTTCTTC	CSARDLGAGNEQFF	14	TRBJ2-1	.	TRBV20-1	.
TGCAGTGTTTCGAACCCCCCAGCGGAAGCTCAAGAGACCCAGTACTTC	CSVSNPPAEAQETQYF	16	TRBJ2-5	.	TRBV20-1	.
TGTGCCAGCAGCGGAACCAGGGATCCCAACTCCTACGAGCAGTACTTC	CASSGTRDPNSYEQYF	16	TRBJ2-7	.	TRBV7-9	many
TGTGCCAGCAGCTTGGATTGGACCACTGAAGCTTTCTTT	CASSLDWTTEAFF	13	TRBJ1-1	.	TRBV5-6	.
TGCAGTGCCCCCGGGATCACCGGGGAGCTGTTTTTT	CSAPGITGELFF	12	TRBJ2-2	.	TRBV20-1	.
TGTGCCAGCAAGGAAATTTTTTACACTGAAGCTTTCTTT	CASKEIFYTEAFF	13	TRBJ1-1	.	TRBV6-2/TRBV6-3	few
TGTGCCAGTAGTATCCCCGGACAAAGGAACACTGAAGCTTTCTTT	CASSIPGQRNTEAFF	15	TRBJ1-1	.	TRBV19	many
TGTGCCAGCAGCGATTTGGGGGCAACTAATGAAAAACTGTTTTTT	CASSDLGATNEKLFF	15	TRBJ1-4	.	TRBV5-4	few
TGTGCCAGCAGGGATATACAGGGTCGTTATGGCTACACCTTC	CASRDIQGRYGYTF	14	TRBJ1-2	.	TRBV27	few
TGTGCCAGCAGCCCAGGGCCCTTGAGGATGAATTCACCCCTCCACTTT	CASSPGPLRMNSPLHF	16	TRBJ1-6	.	TRBV5-6	few
TGTGCCAGCAGTTTGTATACAGGATACAATGAGCAGTTCTTC	CASSLYTGYNEQFF	14	TRBJ2-1	.	TRBV28	few
TGTGCCAGCAGTTTTGCTCCCAGAGAGACCCAGTACTTC	CASSFAPRETQYF	13	TRBJ2-5	.	TRBV12-3/TRBV12-4	few
TGTGCCAGCAGTTTACGGGGGACAGTCACTGAAGCTTTCTTT	CASSLRGTVTEAFF	14	TRBJ1-1	TRBD1	TRBV27	.
TGTGCCAGCAGCTCAGGGACGACTGGGGCCAACGTCCTGACTTTC	CASSSGTTGANVLTF	15	TRBJ2-6	.	TRBV7-6	.
TGTGCCAGCCTCACATACCGCTCCTACAATGAGCAGTTCTTC	CASLTYRSYNEQFF	14	TRBJ2-1	.	TRBV27	.
TGTGCCAGCAGTTACGAGGGGGCATGGACCGGGGAGCTGTTTTTT	CASSYEGAWTGELFF	15	TRBJ2-2	TRBD1	TRBV6-2/TRBV6-3	few
TGTGCCAGCAGTCCGGGACCGACGAATCAGCCCCAGCATTTT	CASSPGPTNQPQHF	14	TRBJ1-5	.	TRBV12-3/TRBV12-4	.
TGTGCCAGCAGCTTAATGGGGGTGGCCTACGAGCAGTACTTC	CASSLMGVAYEQYF	14	TRBJ2-7	.	TRBV7-6	.
TGCAGTGCTACATTCTCTCCGGGCACTGAAGCTTTCTTT	CSATFSPGTEAFF	13	TRBJ1-1	.	TRBV20-1	few
TGTGCCAGCAGCTTAGTTGAGCGGGGTTTACACAATGAGCAGTTCTTC	CASSLVERGLHNEQFF	16	TRBJ2-1	TRBD2	TRBV7-2	many
TGTGCCAGCAGCTTAGTCCGAATGGTAGCGGGGGGGCCCGGGGAGCTGTTTTTT	CASSLVRMVAGGPGELFF	18	TRBJ2-2	TRBD2	TRBV7-8	.
TGTGCCAGCAGCTTAGCGGTGGGGTACATGAACACTGAAGCTTTCTTT	CASSLAVGYMNTEAFF	16	TRBJ1-1	.	TRBV7-2	few
TGTGCCAGCAGCGTAGAGGGGGCGCGGAACACTGAAGCTTTCTTT	CASSVEGARNTEAFF	15	TRBJ1-1	TRBD1	TRBV9	few
TGTGCCAGCAGACGAAAGATGAACACTGAAGCTTTCTTT	CASRRKMNTEAFF	13	TRBJ1-1	.	TRBV5-6	few
TGTGCCGCATTTCGTGGAGCTAACTATGGCTACACCTTC	CAAFRGANYGYTF	13	TRBJ1-2	.	TRBV10-3	.
TGTGCCAGCAGCCCTCCGGGACGGATGGAAGCTAACTATGGCTACACCTTC	CASSPPGRMEANYGYTF	17	TRBJ1-2	.	TRBV7-6	few